These 24 T cell receptor beta chains were all obtained from the same sample, sequenced in a study of lymphopenia after photon versus proton radiotherapy. Measured with immunoSEQ multiplex PCR; TCRdb has only the in-frame clones, and not every one. The data contain 25,000 to 35,000 clones, 85% to 90% of them singletons. The starting material was peripheral blood, obtained from a patient treated with proton-based radiotherapy. The receptors were gathered from a woman in her sixties or seventies with cholangiocarcinoma. Some clones in this sample may be carry-over from other donors' samples.

The chain uses TRBV11-3 and TRBJ1-1; 7 nucleotides align to TRBD1. The V segment lost 4 bases and the J segment 9 bases; nucleotides outside the gene matches: 8. Germline CDR1 and CDR2: SGHNT and YENEEA. This CDR3 has 13 amino acids. CDR3 nucleotides: TGTGCCAGCAGCTCACCCCGGGACAGTAAAGCTTTCTTT. Encoded protein: CASSSPRDSKAFF.

V is TRBV7-9 and J is TRBJ2-5; a possible D gene is TRBD2 (6 bases). V was pared by 5 bases and J by 5 bases, with 12 bases between. This CDR3 is built from 13 residues. Germline CDR1 and CDR2: SEHNR and FQNEAQ (reference sequence). CDR3 loop: CASSPQGGETQYF. CDR3 bases: TGTGCCAGCAGCCCCCAGGGAGGCGAGACCCAGTACTTC.

The V and J genes are TRBV7-2 and TRBJ2-5; D uncertain. CDR3 length: 14 amino acids. Trimming removed 1 base at V and 6 bases at J, with 12 bases between. The germline gives CDR1 SGHTA, CDR2 FQGNSA. The CDR3 DNA reads TGTGCCAGCAGCTTAGAGTCGGGCCGGAAGACCCAGTACTTC. This codes for CASSLESGRKTQYF.

The gene calls are TRBV5-6 and TRBJ2-7; 9 bases match TRBD2. The CDR3 loop spans 14 amino acids. Germline V gene data show CDR1 as SGHDT and CDR2 as YYEEEE. Trimming removed 0 bases from V and 4 bases from J; junction bases left unmatched: 2. CDR3 residues: CASSLGLAVYEQYF. In DNA, the CDR3 is TGTGCCAGCAGCTTGGGACTAGCGGTATACGAGCAGTACTTC. Filled out from reference TRBV5-6 and TRBJ2-7, the complete variable domain reads DAGVTQSPTHLIKTRGQQVTLRCSPKSGHDTVSWYQQALGQGPQFIFQYYEEEERQRGNFPDRFSGHQFPNYSSELNVNALLLGDSALYLCASSLGLAVYEQYFGPGTRLTVT.

The gene calls are TRBV7-9 and TRBJ2-4, with 14 bases identical to TRBD2. The CDR3 has 16 residues. Germline lookup yields CDR1 SEHNR and CDR2 FQNEAQ (reference sequence). With 5 bases clipped from V and 8 bases from J, the junction kept 8 bases outside the gene matches. In nucleotides, the CDR3 is TGTGCCAGCAGCCTCGGGACTAGCGGGGGTAGGGACATTCAGTACTTC. Protein product: CASSLGTSGGRDIQYF. Based on the CDR3 plus reference TRBV7-9 and TRBJ2-4, the full variable domain is DTGVSQNPRHKITKRGQNVTFRCDPISEHNRLYWYRQTLGQGPEFLTYFQNEAQLEKSRLLSDRFSAERPKGSFSTLEIQRTEQGDSAMYLCASSLGTSGGRDIQYFGAGTRLSVL.

The rearrangement links TRBV5-1 to TRBJ2-1; D perhaps matches TRBD2 (5 bases). CDR3 length equals 15 residues. Germline CDR1 SGHRS, CDR2 YFSETQ. V lost 0 bases and J 4 bases, leaving 11 bases between the germline ends. The CDR3 coding sequence is TGCGCCAGCAGCTTGGTACCGGGAACATACAATGAGCAGTTCTTC. Protein product: CASSLVPGTYNEQFF.

V usage is TRBV25-1 and J usage is TRBJ2-7; tentatively, D is TRBD1 (6 bases). Trimming stripped 0 bases from V and 6 bases from J, with 9 bases between. The CDR3 covers 13 residues. The V gene's germline CDR1 is MGHDK and CDR2 SYGVNS. The CDR3 nucleotides read TGTGCCAGCAGTGAATATGCAGGGGTCGAGCAGTACTTC. Protein: CASSEYAGVEQYF.

CDR3 region: CASSLDPGVSYEQYF. The CDR3, as DNA: TGCGCCAGCAGCTTGGATCCAGGGGTTTCCTACGAGCAGTACTTC. The chain has TRBV5-1 and TRBJ2-7; tentative D call: TRBD1 (6 bases). Germline-derived CDR1 and CDR2 are SGHRS and YFSETQ. The CDR3 is 15 residues long. The ends were cut back, 0 bases at V and 1 base at J, with 11 bases in the middle.

The J gene is TRBJ1-5, the V gene TRBV6-6; 7 positions agree with TRBD1. CDR3 size: 15 residues. CDR1 is MNHNY and CDR2 is SVGAGI in the germline V gene (reference sequence). V trimming: 0 bases; J trimming: 10 bases; junction bases outside the gene matches: 9. CDR3 protein: CASSYSEGAPFPQHF. In DNA, the CDR3 is TGTGCCAGCAGTTACTCGGAGGGGGCTCCATTCCCCCAGCATTTT.

The chain has TRBV5-4 and TRBJ2-5; D ambiguous. CDR3 length equals 13 residues. Trimming shortened V by 0 bases and J by 0 bases, and 3 bases separated the two germline ends. Per the germline V gene, CDR1 is SGHNT and CDR2 is YYREEE (reference sequence). The CDR3 spells CASSLEYQETQYF. The CDR3 region has the DNA TGTGCCAGCAGCTTGGAGTACCAAGAGACCCAGTACTTC.

The chain employs TRBV2 and TRBJ2-7; D gene uncertain. CDR1 and CDR2 (germline): SNHLY, FYNNEI. V lost 1 base and J lost 3, with 16 bases in between. This CDR3 contains 16 residues. The chain's CDR3 is CASSEDGLAGHYEQYF. As DNA, the CDR3 is TGTGCCAGCAGTGAAGATGGCCTTGCCGGGCACTACGAGCAGTACTTC.

The CDR3 region is CASSLDTETGELFF. CDR3 sequence (DNA): TGCGCCAGCAGCTTGGATACAGAGACCGGGGAGCTGTTTTTT. This sequence joins TRBV5-1 and TRBJ2-2; D unclear. V lost 0 bases and J lost 5, with 8 bases in between. CDR3 length: 14 residues. The V gene's germline CDR1 is SGHRS and CDR2 YFSETQ.

This chain's CDR3 is CASSKNRGTGDNEQFF. The CDR3, as DNA: TGTGCCAGCAGCAAAAATCGAGGGACAGGGGACAATGAGCAGTTCTTC. The gene calls are TRBV21-1 and TRBJ2-1; the DNA was not used to check the table's D call, TRBD1. TRBV21-1 is marked as a pseudogene. CDR3 size: 16 residues.

V is TRBV14 and J is TRBJ2-1; 11 nucleotides match TRBD2. The CDR3 runs 15 residues. After removal of 5 bases from V and 3 bases from J, the junction contained 3 bases not matched to a gene. From germline, CDR1 is SGHDN and CDR2 FVKESK. The CDR3 loop is CASSKGTSGYNEQFF. DNA for the CDR3: TGTGCCAGCAGCAAAGGGACTAGCGGCTACAATGAGCAGTTCTTC.

Only one count was recorded for this clone. The V call is TRBV16, the J call TRBJ1-2; weak D call: TRBD1 (5 bases). Trimming pared 3 bases from V and 6 bases from J, leaving 11 bases between. CDR3 length: 13 residues. Germline V gene lookup returns CDR1 KGHSY and CDR2 FQNENV. CDR3 DNA: TGTGCCAGCAGCCAGGTAGGGGAAGATGGCTACACCTTC. Amino acids: CASSQVGEDGYTF.

The V and J genes are TRBV7-2 and TRBJ2-5, with 12 bases fitting TRBD2. This CDR3 contains 16 residues. In germline, CDR1 is SGHTA, CDR2 FQGNSA. The trim removed 5 bases at V and 5 bases at J, leaving 9 bases unmatched. CDR3 nucleotides: TGTGCCAGCAGCCTCACTAGCGGGAGGACGCGCGAGACCCAGTACTTC. As protein: CASSLTSGRTRETQYF. Complete variable domain (other parts from reference TRBV7-2 and TRBJ2-5): GAGVSQSPSNKVTEKGKDVELRCDPISGHTALYWYRQSLGQGLEFLIYFQGNSAPDKSGLPSDRFSAERTGGSVSTLTIQRTQQEDSAVYLCASSLTSGRTRETQYFGPGTRLLVL.

This clone was recorded only once. The chain couples TRBV7-3 to TRBJ1-2; 9 bases are shared with TRBD1. Germline V gene lookup returns CDR1 SGHTA and CDR2 FQGTGA. The CDR3 has 14 amino acids. Trimming removed 5 bases from V and 5 bases from J; junction bases left unmatched: 6. The CDR3 reads CASSPQGAGYGYTF. CDR3 sequence (DNA): TGTGCCAGCAGCCCACAGGGGGCTGGATATGGCTACACCTTC.

The chain uses TRBV6-1 and TRBJ1-2; D gene uncertain. V shed 8 bases and J shed 2 bases, with 12 bases lying between them. Germline assignment: CDR1 MNHNS and CDR2 SASEGT. The CDR3 covers 13 residues. This CDR3 reads CASSPADNYGYTF. CDR3 DNA sequence: TGTGCCAGCTCCCCGGCCGACAACTATGGCTACACCTTC.

This clone was detected once. The chain couples TRBV28 to TRBJ2-3; D remains ambiguous. The CDR3 is made up of 14 amino acids. From germline, CDR1 is MDHEN and CDR2 SYDVKM. The V gene lost 5 bases and the J gene lost 2 bases, with 11 bases spanning the gap. CDR3 protein: CASSPPTATDTQYF. CDR3 sequence (DNA): TGTGCCAGCAGTCCGCCCACCGCCACAGATACGCAGTATTTT.

V gene TRBV18 combines with J gene TRBJ1-5; 9 bases fit TRBD1. The CDR3 spans 17 residues. V shed 5 bases and J 1 base; nucleotides not matched to a gene: 9. Germline CDR1 is KGHSH and CDR2 is LQKENI. This CDR3 is CASSDYHRGRSNQPQHF. In DNA form, the CDR3 reads TGTGCCAGCTCAGACTATCACAGGGGGCGAAGCAATCAGCCCCAGCATTTT.

This rearrangement joins TRBV5-1 to TRBJ1-4; D gene unclear. This CDR3 contains 15 residues. Between the trimmed V and J ends, which lost 0 bases and 0 bases, there was a span of 6 bases. The germline V gene encodes CDR1 SGHRS and CDR2 YFSETQ. The CDR3 nucleotides read TGCGCCAGCAGCTTGGGACAAGCAACTAATGAAAAACTGTTTTTT. This encodes CASSLGQATNEKLFF.

This clone has a single count. This chain uses TRBV9 with TRBJ2-5; the D gene is possibly TRBD2 (6 bases). Germline CDR1 reads SGDLS; CDR2 reads YYNGEE. CDR3 length: 16 amino acids. V dropped 3 bases and J dropped 0 bases, with 15 bases sitting between them. The CDR3 loop is CASSGLNSGYQETQYF. CDR3 DNA: TGTGCCAGCAGCGGACTAAATAGCGGATACCAAGAGACCCAGTACTTC.

V usage is TRBV5-6 and J usage is TRBJ2-5; 12 nucleotides align to TRBD2. CDR3 size: 15 residues. The J segment lost 9 bases and the V segment lost 0 bases, leaving 6 bases of the junction unmatched. Germline assignment: CDR1 SGHDT and CDR2 YYEEEE. The CDR3 is CASSLGTSGTMAQYF. The CDR3 DNA sequence: TGTGCCAGCAGCTTGGGGACTAGCGGGACAATGGCCCAGTACTTC.

For this clone: The junction differs from germline at one of its ends, possibly a read error. The chain combines TRBV7-2 with TRBJ2-5, with 7 bases identical to TRBD2. This CDR3 spans 14 amino acids. Germline-derived CDR1 and CDR2 are SGHTA and FQGNSA. The CDR3 reads CASSLAGPSGAQYF. The DNA for the CDR3 is TGTGCCAGCAGCCTAGCCGGGCCCAGCGGGGCCCAGTACTTC.